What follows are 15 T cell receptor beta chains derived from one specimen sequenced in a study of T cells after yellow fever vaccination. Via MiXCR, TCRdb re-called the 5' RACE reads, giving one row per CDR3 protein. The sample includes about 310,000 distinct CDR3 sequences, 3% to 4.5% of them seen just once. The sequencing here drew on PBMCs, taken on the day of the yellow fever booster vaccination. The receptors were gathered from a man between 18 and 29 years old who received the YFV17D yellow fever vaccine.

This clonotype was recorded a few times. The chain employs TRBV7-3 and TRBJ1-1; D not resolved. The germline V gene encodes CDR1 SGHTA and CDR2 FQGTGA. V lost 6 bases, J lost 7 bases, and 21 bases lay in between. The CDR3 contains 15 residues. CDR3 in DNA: TGTGCCAGCAGGGGGATCAGGAACCGGGCCGGTGAAGCTTTCTTT. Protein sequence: CASRGIRNRAGEAFF.

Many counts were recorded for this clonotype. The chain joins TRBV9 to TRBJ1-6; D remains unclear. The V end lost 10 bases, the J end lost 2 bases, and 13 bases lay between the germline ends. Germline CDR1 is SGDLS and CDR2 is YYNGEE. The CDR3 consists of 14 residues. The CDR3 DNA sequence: TGTGCCGCCTCGAAGCGCCCCTATAATTCACCCCTCCACTTT. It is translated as CAASKRPYNSPLHF. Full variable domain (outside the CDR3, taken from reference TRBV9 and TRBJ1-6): DSGVTQTPKHLITATGQRVTLRCSPRSGDLSVYWYQQSLDQGLQFLIQYYNGEERAKGNILERFSAQQFPDLHSELNLSSLELGDSALYFCAASKRPYNSPLHFGNGTRLTVT.

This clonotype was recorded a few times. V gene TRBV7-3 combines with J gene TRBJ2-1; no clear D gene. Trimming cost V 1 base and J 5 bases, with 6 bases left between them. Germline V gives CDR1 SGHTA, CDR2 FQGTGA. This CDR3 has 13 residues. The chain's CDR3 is CASSLNLNNEQFF. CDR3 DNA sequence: TGTGCCAGCAGCTTAAACTTGAACAATGAGCAGTTCTTC.

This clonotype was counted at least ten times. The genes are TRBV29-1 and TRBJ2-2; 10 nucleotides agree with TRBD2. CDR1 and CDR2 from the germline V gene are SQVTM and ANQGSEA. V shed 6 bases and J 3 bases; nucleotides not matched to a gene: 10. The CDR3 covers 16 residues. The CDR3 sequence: CSVCGIAGGDTGELFF. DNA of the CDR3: TGCAGCGTCTGCGGGATAGCGGGGGGAGACACCGGGGAGCTGTTTTTT.

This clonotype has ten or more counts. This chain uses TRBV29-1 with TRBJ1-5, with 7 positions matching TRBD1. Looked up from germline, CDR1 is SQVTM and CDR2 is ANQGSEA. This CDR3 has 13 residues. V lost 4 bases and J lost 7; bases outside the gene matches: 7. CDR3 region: CSVGQGKFQPQHF. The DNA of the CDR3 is TGCAGCGTTGGACAGGGTAAATTCCAGCCCCAGCATTTT. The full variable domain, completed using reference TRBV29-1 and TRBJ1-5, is SAVISQKPSRDICQRGTSLTIQCQVDSQVTMMFWYRQQPGQSLTLIATANQGSEATYESGFVIDKFPISRPNLTFSTLTVSNMSPEDSSIYLCSVGQGKFQPQHFGDGTRLSIL.

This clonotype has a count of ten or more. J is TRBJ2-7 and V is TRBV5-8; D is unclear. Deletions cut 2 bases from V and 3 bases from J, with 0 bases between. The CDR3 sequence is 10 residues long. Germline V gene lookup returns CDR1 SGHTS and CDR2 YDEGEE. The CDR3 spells CASSFYEQYV. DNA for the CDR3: TGTGCCAGCAGCTTCTACGAGCAGTACGTC.

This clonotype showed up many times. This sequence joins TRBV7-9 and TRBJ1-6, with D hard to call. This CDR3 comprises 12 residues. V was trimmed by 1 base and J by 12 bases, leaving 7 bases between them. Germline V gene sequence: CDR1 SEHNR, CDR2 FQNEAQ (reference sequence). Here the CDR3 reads CASSLGAEPLHF. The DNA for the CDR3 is TGTGCCAGCAGCTTAGGGGCAGAACCCCTCCACTTT. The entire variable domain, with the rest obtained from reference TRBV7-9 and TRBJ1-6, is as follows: DTGVSQNPRHKITKRGQNVTFRCDPISEHNRLYWYRQTLGQGPEFLTYFQNEAQLEKSRLLSDRFSAERPKGSFSTLEIQRTEQGDSAMYLCASSLGAEPLHFGNGTRLTVT.

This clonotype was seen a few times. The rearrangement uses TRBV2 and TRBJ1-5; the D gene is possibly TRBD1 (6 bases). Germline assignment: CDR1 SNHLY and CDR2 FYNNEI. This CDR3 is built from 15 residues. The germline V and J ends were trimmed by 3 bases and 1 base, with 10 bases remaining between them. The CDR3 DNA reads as TGTGCCAGCAGTGATGGCAGGGGAAGCAATCAGCCCCAGCATTTT. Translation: CASSDGRGSNQPQHF.

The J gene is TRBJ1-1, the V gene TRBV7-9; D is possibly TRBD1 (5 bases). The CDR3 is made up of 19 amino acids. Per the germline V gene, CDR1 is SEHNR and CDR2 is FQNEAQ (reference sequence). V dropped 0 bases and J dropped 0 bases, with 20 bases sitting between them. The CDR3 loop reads CASSLAGLWTPAMNTEAFF. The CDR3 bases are TGTGCCAGCAGCTTAGCAGGTCTTTGGACACCCGCCATGAACACTGAAGCTTTCTTT. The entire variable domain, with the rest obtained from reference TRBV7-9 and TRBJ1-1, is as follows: DTGVSQNPRHKITKRGQNVTFRCDPISEHNRLYWYRQTLGQGPEFLTYFQNEAQLEKSRLLSDRFSAERPKGSFSTLEIQRTEQGDSAMYLCASSLAGLWTPAMNTEAFFGQGTRLTVV.

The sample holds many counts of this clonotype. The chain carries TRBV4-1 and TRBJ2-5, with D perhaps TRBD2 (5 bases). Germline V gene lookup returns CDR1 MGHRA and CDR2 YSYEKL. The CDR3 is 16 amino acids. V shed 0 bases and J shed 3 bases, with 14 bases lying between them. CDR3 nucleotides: TGCGCCAGCAGCCAAGATGGGAACGGGGAAAAAGAGACCCAGTACTTC. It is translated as CASSQDGNGEKETQYF.

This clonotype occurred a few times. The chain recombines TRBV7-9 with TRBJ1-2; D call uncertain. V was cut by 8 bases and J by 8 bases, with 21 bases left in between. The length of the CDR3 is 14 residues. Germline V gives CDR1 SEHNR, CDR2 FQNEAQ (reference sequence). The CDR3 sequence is CASGPLVAGEGYTF. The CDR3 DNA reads TGTGCCAGCGGCCCCCTCGTGGCGGGAGAGGGCTACACCTTC.

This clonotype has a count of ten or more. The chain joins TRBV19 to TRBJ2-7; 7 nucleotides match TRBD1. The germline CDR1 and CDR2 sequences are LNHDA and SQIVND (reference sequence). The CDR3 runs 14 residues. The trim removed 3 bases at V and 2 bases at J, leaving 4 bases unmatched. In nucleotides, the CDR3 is TGTGCCAGTAGTATTTTGGACAGGACCTACGAGCAGTACTTC. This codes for CASSILDRTYEQYF.

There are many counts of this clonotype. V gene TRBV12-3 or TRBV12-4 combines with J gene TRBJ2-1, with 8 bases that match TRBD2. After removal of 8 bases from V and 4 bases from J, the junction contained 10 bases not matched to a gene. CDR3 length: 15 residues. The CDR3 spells CASRASSGPYNEQFF. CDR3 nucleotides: TGTGCCAGCCGCGCATCTAGCGGGCCTTACAATGAGCAGTTCTTC.

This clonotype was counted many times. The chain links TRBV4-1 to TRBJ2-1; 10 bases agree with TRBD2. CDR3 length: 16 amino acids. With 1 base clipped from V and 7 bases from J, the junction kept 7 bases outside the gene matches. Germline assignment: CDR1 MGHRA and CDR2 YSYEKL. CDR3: CASSQGSGGAWNEQFF. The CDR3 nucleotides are TGCGCCAGCAGCCAAGGGAGCGGGGGGGCCTGGAATGAGCAGTTCTTC.

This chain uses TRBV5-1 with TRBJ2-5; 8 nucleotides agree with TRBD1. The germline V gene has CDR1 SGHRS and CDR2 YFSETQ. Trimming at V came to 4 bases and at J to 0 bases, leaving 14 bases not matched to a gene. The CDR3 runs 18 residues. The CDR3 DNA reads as TGCGCCAGCAGCCGGGGGCGGGCCGGGACAGGATACCAAGAGACCCAGTACTTC. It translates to CASSRGRAGTGYQETQYF.